This TCR beta chain was documented in a study of blood T cell repertoires in COVID-19. Turning to the study itself: Acute and convalescent COVID-19 samples came from the United States, Italy and Spain. T cells, B-cell-depleted T cells, or PBMCs supplied cDNA or gDNA.

Under the authors' procedure: Amplification from reference gene primers served as the basis for estimated nucleated cell counts. Sequencing was performed with immunoSEQ multiplex PCR; in TCRdb, only in-frame clones are kept and a portion is missing. V, J and clone size reflect that table, while D and trimming were determined from the DNA. The repertoire holds roughly 220,000 clones, approximately 83% seen once, with about 1.3% in the top ten. Living in about two dozen US areas, the participants were between about 18 and 95 years of age. There are 18 residues in the CDR3. Trimming cost V 1 base and J 8 bases; bases outside gene matches: 10. Germline CDR1 reads LGHNA; CDR2 reads YNFKEQ.

Sequencing was carried out using PBMCs or T cells enriched from blood (not recorded which). The chain links TRBV4-2 to TRBJ1-6; 11 bases are a match to TRBD1. The receptor comes from a woman aged 40 to 49 with acute COVID-19. The CDR3 DNA sequence: TGTGCCAGCAGCCAAGGGGGCCAGGACAGGGGGCTTGATTCACCCCTCCACTTT. Residues: CASSQGGQDRGLDSPLHF.